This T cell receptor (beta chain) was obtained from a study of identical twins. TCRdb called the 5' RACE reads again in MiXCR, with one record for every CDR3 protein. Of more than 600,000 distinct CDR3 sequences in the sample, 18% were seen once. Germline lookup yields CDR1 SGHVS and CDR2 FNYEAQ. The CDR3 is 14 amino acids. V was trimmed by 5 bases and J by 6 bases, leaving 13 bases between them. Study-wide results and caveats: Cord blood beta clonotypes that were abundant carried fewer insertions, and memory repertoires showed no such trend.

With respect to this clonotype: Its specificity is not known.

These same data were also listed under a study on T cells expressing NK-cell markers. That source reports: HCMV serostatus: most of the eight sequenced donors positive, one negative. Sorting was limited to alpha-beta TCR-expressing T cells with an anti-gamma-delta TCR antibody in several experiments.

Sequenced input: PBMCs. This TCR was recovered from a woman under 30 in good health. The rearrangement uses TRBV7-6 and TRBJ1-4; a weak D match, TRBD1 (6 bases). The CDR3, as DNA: TGTGCCAGCAGCCGAATTGGGGGCTATGAAAAACTGTTTTTT. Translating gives CASSRIGGYEKLFF.